This paragraph reports one T cell receptor (beta chain). This clone's antigen is unknown. There are no base qualities to consult, and no much larger clone falls within one base. The junction shows trimming of 6 bases on V and 6 bases on J, and the gene matches do not reach 14 bases of it. Sequences MNHEY (CDR1) and SVGEGT (CDR2) are obtained from the germline V gene. The CDR3 goes from the cysteine to the phenylalanine over 15 residues. Here the CDR3 DNA is all that survives: 45 bases in frame from base 1. This record comes from a study of blood T cell repertoires in COVID-19 (dated by TCRdb to about 2020). Regarding the complete study: Samples covering the acute and convalescent phases of COVID-19 were provided by collaborators in the United States, Italy and Spain. The prospective study material was composed of cDNA or gDNA derived from T cells, B-cell-depleted T cells, or PBMCs. A freely available public database, intended as a resource for researchers studying the immune response to SARS-CoV-2, is where the repertoires were released. Sample metadata almost always included a de-identified subject ID, COVID-19 status, age in years and sex. Samples came from the ongoing ImmuneRACE study (first 160 participants) plus 1,254 subjects from 6 global collaborators. Subjects who had been exposed to COVID-19, were actively infected with it, or had recovered from it provided the deeply sampled blood TCRbeta repertoires that made up the dataset. Where HLA class I and class II types were available, the types were taken from metadata supplied by the sample provider, not from assay-based typing.

Overall study outcomes, separate from this receptor: Clinical and demographic metadata were provided uncurated, with the amount varying by source and participant.

Participants in the prospective study were enrolled through a virtual design, were aged roughly 18 to 95 years, and lived in 24 United States geographic areas. In the prospective study, participants were assigned to cohorts based on the clinical history participants reported in a screening survey and a study questionnaire. ImmuneRACE Cohort 3 recovered participants were defined by two consecutive negative NP/OP PCR tests, healthcare professional clearance, or symptom resolution. Each participant in the prospective study had whole blood, serum and a nasopharyngeal or oropharyngeal swab collected by mobile phlebotomists. Additional blood draws and questionnaires over an approximately 2-month period could optionally be provided by prospective study participants. Blood samples from the prospective study were shipped frozen or at room temperature prior to DNA extraction. TCRbeta CDR3 regions were amplified from genomic DNA using the immunoSEQ Assay, a bias-controlled multiplex PCR. Under the source paper's analysis protocol: The number of nucleated cells in each sample was estimated from the amplification of reference gene primers within the assay. Sequence reads were collapsed and filtered to measure the absolute abundance of every unique TCRbeta CDR3 rearrangement. Productive Simpson clonality was computed per sample as the square root of Simpson's diversity index over productive rearrangements. This is the immuneACCESS table as TCRdb keeps it, with only in-frame sequences that have V and J called. A part of the clones is gone; compared with another copy, unresolved V genes explain less than half, and the rest is unexplained. V and J calls plus clone size are reproduced from that table; the DNA served to infer D and trimming. Within this sample are 250,000 to 400,000 clones, with roughly 90% of them counted one time only. The top ten constitute roughly 5% of the sample.

The sample was PBMCs or T cells enriched from blood (not recorded which). The sequence is built from TRBV6-2 or TRBV6-3 and TRBJ2-7; 7 bases in the junction line up with TRBD1. The source is a man in his fifties or sixties who had recovered from COVID-19. CDR3 region: CASSKPVTGSGEQYF. DNA sequence: TGTGCCAGCAGCAAACCGGTGACAGGGAGCGGCGAGCAGTACTTC.